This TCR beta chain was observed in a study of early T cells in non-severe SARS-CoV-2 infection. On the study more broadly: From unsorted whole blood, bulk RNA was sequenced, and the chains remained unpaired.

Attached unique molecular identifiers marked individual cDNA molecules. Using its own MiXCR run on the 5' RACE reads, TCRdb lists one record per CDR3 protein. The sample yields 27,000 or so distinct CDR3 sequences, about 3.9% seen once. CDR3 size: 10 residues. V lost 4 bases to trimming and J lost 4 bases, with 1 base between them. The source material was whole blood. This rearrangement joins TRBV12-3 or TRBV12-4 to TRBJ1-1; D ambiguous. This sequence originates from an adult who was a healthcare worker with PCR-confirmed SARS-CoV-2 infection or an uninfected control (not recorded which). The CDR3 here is CASSSTEAFF. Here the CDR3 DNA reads TGTGCCAGCAGTTCCACTGAAGCTTTCTTT.